This T cell receptor (beta chain) was sequenced during a study of regulatory T cells in long-lasting Graves disease. Assembly of TCR beta libraries relied on iRepertoire HTBI primers together with Arm-PCR of CDR3 regions. MiXCR was run by TCRdb on the multiplex PCR reads, yielding one entry per CDR3 protein. Of roughly 610,000 distinct CDR3 sequences listed, roughly 16% are singletons. Trimming stripped 6 bases from V and 4 bases from J, with 17 bases between. CDR3 length equals 14 residues. Germline loops: CDR1 SGHNT, CDR2 YYREEE (reference sequence). Sample time point: newly diagnosed GD, antithyroid drugs for less than 3 months. TCR sequences were obtained from RNA taken from PBMCs. This sample was shared with a second study, whose subject was T cells in Graves' hyperthyroidism and ophthalmopathy.

The sample consisted of peripheral blood mononuclear cells (PBMCs), taken at new diagnosis, from a patient treated with antithyroid drugs. The chain joins TRBV5-4 to TRBJ2-7; D may be TRBD1 or TRBD2 (7 bases each). The receptor was derived from a man younger than 35 with Graves disease. CDR3 sequence (DNA): TGTGCCAGCAAACTGGGAGGGGGCAGTTACGAGCAGTACTTC. Protein: CASKLGGGSYEQYF.